The clone carrying this T cell receptor (beta chain) has only a few counts. Its specificity is not known. The sample belongs to a study of T-cell reconstitution after alpha-beta-depleted transplantation in children. Study-level findings and limits: One year post-transplant, T-cell counts and diversity were largely derived from T cells produced anew. Expanded clones from the graft, numbering several hundred, reportedly supplied alpha-beta T cells about two months after transplant.

Preparation of the TCRbeta library used unique molecular identifiers. From the PCR reads, TCRdb called clonotypes with MiXCR, one entry per CDR3 protein. The table lists some 450,000 distinct CDR3 sequences, 43% of them singletons, with 27% in the top ten. Deletions cut 2 bases from V and 7 bases from J, with 4 bases between. Germline V CDR1 and CDR2: MDHEN, SYDVKM. CDR3 length: 11 residues. The specimen comprised PBMCs, sampled before TCRalphabeta/CD19-depleted stem cell transplant. This receptor was identified in a girl aged 2 to 10 with aplastic anemia, due to receive a stem cell transplant. The rearrangement links TRBV28 to TRBJ2-3; D is ambiguous. CDR3: CASSLGNTQYF. CDR3 DNA: TGTGCCAGCAGTTTAGGAAATACGCAGTATTTT.